Below, one T cell receptor (beta chain) is given with its context. Its antigen is still unknown. This specimen comes from a study of shared clonotypes between healthy human individuals. Across the study: CD4 naive and CD4 memory each took three plates per donor, while CD8 naive took two and CD8 memory one. Overall study findings and caveats: Only a few donors were included, so the genetic and exposure-history diversity represented was limited.

Genomic DNA of each subset was evenly split across several immunoSEQ plates. Libraries were prepared by immunoSEQ multiplex PCR; TCRdb keeps only in-frame clonotypes and omits some of them. Among 2.3 million or so clones, just over 90% were seen once, and the ten largest hold about 0.39%. V was cut by 2 bases and J by 2 bases, with 9 bases left in between. Germline CDR1 reads WNHNN; CDR2 reads SYGVQD (reference sequence). This CDR3 contains 14 residues. This sequence was found in a man aged 18 to 29 in good health. Some clones in this sample may be carry-over from other donors' samples. Input material: naive CD4+ T cells from PBMCs. Subset denoted: CD45RA+ positively selected. The V gene is TRBV10-1, the J gene TRBJ2-5, with D possibly being TRBD1 or TRBD2 (5 bases each). The CDR3 loop reads CASSEGGVQETQYF. CDR3 coding DNA: TGCGCCAGCAGTGAGGGGGGAGTTCAAGAGACCCAGTACTTC.